This T cell receptor (beta chain) was identified during a study of blood T cell repertoires in COVID-19. Study-level background: Acute and convalescent COVID-19 samples came from the United States, Italy and Spain. PBMCs, B-cell-depleted T cells, or T cells provided the cDNA or gDNA that made up the material.

As originally analysed: Reference gene primer amplification in the assay estimated nucleated cell counts. The protocol was immunoSEQ multiplex PCR, while the TCRdb copy is restricted to in-frame clones and leaves out a portion. D and trimming come from the DNA, and the V and J calls and clone size come from that table. The table shows about 260,000 clones, with approximately 91% occurring only once. CDR1 and CDR2 (germline): MGHDK, SYGVNS. The CDR3 consists of 14 residues. Trimming removed 5 bases from V and 0 bases from J, with 8 bases in between. Seattle's cohort entered during active infection and was followed longitudinally.

Material: peripheral blood. The chain employs TRBV25-1 and TRBJ1-3; D is unresolved. The TCR originated in a woman under 40 with COVID-19, enrolled during active disease. Written as DNA, the CDR3 is TGTGCCAGCAGTAAGACACTCTCTGGAAACACCATATATTTT. This codes for CASSKTLSGNTIYF. The full variable domain, with the rest looked up from reference TRBV25-1 and TRBJ1-3, is EADIYQTPRYLVIGTGKKITLECSQTMGHDKMYWYQQDPGMELHLIHYSYGVNSTEKGDLSSESTVSRIRTEHFPLTLESARPSHTSQYLCASSKTLSGNTIYFGEGSWLTVV.